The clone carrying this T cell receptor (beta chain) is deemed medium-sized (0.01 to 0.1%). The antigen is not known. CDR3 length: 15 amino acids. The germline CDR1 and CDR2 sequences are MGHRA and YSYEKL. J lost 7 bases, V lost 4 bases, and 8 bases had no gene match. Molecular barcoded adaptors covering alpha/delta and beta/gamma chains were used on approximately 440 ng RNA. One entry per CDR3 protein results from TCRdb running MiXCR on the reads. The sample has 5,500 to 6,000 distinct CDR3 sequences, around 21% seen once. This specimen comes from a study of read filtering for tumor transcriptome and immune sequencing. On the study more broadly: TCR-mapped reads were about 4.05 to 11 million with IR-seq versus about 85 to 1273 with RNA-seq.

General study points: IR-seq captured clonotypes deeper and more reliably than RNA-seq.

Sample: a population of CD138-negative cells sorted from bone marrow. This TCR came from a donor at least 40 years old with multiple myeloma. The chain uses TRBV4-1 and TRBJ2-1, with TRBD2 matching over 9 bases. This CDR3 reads CASSRGTSPGNEQFF. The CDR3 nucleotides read TGCGCCAGCAGCCGGGGGACTAGCCCTGGAAATGAGCAGTTCTTC.